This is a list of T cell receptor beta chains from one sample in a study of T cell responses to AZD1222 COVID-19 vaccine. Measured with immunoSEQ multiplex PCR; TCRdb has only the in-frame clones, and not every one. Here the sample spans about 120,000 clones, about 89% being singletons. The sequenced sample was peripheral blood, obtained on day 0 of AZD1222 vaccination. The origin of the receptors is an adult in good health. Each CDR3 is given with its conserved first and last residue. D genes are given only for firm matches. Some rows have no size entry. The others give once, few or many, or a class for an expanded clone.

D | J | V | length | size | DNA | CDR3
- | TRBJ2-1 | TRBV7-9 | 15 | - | TGTGCCAGCAGCTTAGGATGGGTGACAACCAATGAGCAGTTCTTC | CASSLGWVTTNEQFF
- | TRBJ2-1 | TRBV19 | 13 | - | TGTGCCAGTAGTGGGCGGCTTTTCGGTGAGCAGTTCTTC | CASSGRLFGEQFF
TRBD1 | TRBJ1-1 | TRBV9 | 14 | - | TGTGCCAGCAGCGACACCCCAGGGGGCACTGAAGCTTTCTTT | CASSDTPGGTEAFF
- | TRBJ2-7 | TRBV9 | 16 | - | TGTGCCAGCAGCGTAGAAGGTTACGCGGGGATCTACGAGCAGTACTTC | CASSVEGYAGIYEQYF
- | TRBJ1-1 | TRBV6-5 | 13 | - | TGTGCCAGCAGGGGACAACAGACAGGTGAAGCTTTCTTT | CASRGQQTGEAFF
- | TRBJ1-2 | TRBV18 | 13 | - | TGTGCCAGCTCACCGGACACGGGCTATGGCTACACCTTC | CASSPDTGYGYTF
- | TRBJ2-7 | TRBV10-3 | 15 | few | TGTGCCATCAGTGACCAGCGCCCGAGCTCCTACGAGCAGTACTTC | CAISDQRPSSYEQYF
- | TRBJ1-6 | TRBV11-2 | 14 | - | TGTGCCAGCAGCTTGCCGGCGTATAATTCACCCCTCCACTTT | CASSLPAYNSPLHF
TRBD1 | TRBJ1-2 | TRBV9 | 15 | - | TGTGCCAGCAGCGTAGGACAGGGCGCTAACTATGGCTACACCTTC | CASSVGQGANYGYTF
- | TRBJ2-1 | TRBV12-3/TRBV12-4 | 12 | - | TGTGCCAGCAGAAGGGCAGGGAATGAGCAGTTCTTC | CASRRAGNEQFF
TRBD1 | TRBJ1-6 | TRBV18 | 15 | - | TGTGCCAGCTCACCACTACAGGGGGACAATTCACCCCTCCACTTT | CASSPLQGDNSPLHF
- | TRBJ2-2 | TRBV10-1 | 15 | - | TGCGCCAGCAGCGCCGGACCTTCGAACACCGGGGAGCTGTTTTTT | CASSAGPSNTGELFF
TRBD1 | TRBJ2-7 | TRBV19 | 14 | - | TGTGCCAGTAAGGGACAGGGCAAATCCTACGAGCAGTACTTC | CASKGQGKSYEQYF
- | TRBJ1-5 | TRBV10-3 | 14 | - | TGTGCCATCGGGGGAGTTAGTGGCAATCAGCCCCAGCATTTT | CAIGGVSGNQPQHF
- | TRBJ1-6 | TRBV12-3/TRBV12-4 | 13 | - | TGTGCCAGCAGTAAACAGGGTTATTCACCCCTCCACTTT | CASSKQGYSPLHF
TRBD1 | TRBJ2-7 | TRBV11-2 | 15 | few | TGTGCCAGCGAGGGTGCCAGGACAGGATTCTCCGAGCAGTACTTC | CASEGARTGFSEQYF
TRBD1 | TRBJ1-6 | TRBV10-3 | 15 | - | TGTGCCATCAGTACCGGGACAGGGCTGAATTCACCCCTCCACTTT | CAISTGTGLNSPLHF
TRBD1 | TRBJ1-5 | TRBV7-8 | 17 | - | TGTGCCAGCAGCTTAACCGGACAGGGAACACCCTCCGCCCCCCAGCATTTT | CASSLTGQGTPSAPQHF
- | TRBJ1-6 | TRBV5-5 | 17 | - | TGTGCCAGCAGCTCGATGATGTCGAGCTCCTATAATTCACCCCTCCACTTT | CASSSMMSSSYNSPLHF
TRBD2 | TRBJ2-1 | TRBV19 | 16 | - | TGTGCCAGTAGTATTAACCTAAGCGGGAGAAACAATGAGCAGTTCTTC | CASSINLSGRNNEQFF